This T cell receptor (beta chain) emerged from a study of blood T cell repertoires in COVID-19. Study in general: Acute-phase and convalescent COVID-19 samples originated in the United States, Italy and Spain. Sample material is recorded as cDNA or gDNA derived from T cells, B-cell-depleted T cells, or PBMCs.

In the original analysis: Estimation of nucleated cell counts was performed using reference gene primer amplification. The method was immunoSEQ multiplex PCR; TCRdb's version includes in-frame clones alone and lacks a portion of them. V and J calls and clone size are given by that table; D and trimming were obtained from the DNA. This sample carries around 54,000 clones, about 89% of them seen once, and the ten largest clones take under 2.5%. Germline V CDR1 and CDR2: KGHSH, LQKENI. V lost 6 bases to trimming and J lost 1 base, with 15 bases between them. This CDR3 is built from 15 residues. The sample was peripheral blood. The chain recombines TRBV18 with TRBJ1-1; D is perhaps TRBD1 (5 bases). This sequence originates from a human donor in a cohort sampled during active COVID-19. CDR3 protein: CASSVTDSTNTEAFF. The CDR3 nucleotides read TGTGCCAGCTCGGTGACAGACAGCACGAACACTGAAGCTTTCTTT.